The 8 T cell receptor beta chains below were found in one sample sequenced in a study of cytomegalovirus exposure and HLA in healthy donors. Amplification used 60 Vbeta primers and 13 Jbeta primers. Profiled with immunoSEQ multiplex PCR; TCRdb holds only in-frame clones, not every one. The repertoire holds some 130,000 clones, with 75% to 85% as singletons. The sequenced material came from PBMCs. The receptors originated from a male donor in good health and CMV-seropositive.

The chain links TRBV9 to TRBJ1-1; D is perhaps TRBD1 (5 bases). Between the trimmed V and J ends, which lost 2 bases and 6 bases, there was a span of 11 bases. Germline CDR1 SGDLS, CDR2 YYNGEE. The CDR3 totals 13 residues. The CDR3 region has the DNA TGTGCCAGCAGCGTGACAGAAAACGCTGAAGCTTTCTTT. Its protein is CASSVTENAEAFF.

The genes are TRBV4-2 and TRBJ2-2; tentative D call: TRBD2 (6 bases). The germline V and J ends were trimmed by 4 bases and 4 bases, with 19 bases remaining between them. Germline CDR1 LGHNA, CDR2 YNFKEQ. The CDR3 is made up of 17 amino acids. For the CDR3, the DNA is TGTGCCAGCAGCCCATCGACTGGGACTTCGGGCACCGGGGAGCTGTTTTTT. It codes for CASSPSTGTSGTGELFF.

The J gene is TRBJ2-1, the V gene TRBV27; 12 nucleotides align to TRBD2. This CDR3 comprises 18 residues. Germline V gives CDR1 MNHEY, CDR2 SMNVEV (reference sequence). J was trimmed by 7 bases and V by 1 base; bases with no gene match: 11. CDR3 in DNA: TGTGCCAGCAGTTTATGGCTAGCGGGAGGGCCTAAGTCGAATGAGCAGTTCTTC. The encoded protein is CASSLWLAGGPKSNEQFF.

The count of this clone is one. The chain uses TRBV29-1 and TRBJ2-3; no definite D call. Trimming took off 3 bases at V and 0 bases at J, with 7 bases between the two ends. Germline V gene lookup returns CDR1 SQVTM and CDR2 ANQGSEA. The CDR3 is made up of 13 amino acids. Written as DNA, the CDR3 is TGCAGCGTTGACAGGTATAGCACAGATACGCAGTATTTT. Residues: CSVDRYSTDTQYF.

The rearrangement links TRBV4-3 to TRBJ2-7, with 12 nucleotides matching TRBD1. Losses at the gene ends were 0 bases for V and 7 bases for J; bases not matched to a gene: 13. The CDR3 runs to 18 residues. Germline V lookup: CDR1 LGHNA, CDR2 YSLEER. The CDR3 here is CASSQDFPGQGARGEQYF. In DNA form, the CDR3 reads TGCGCCAGCAGCCAAGACTTCCCGGGACAGGGGGCGCGGGGAGAGCAGTACTTC.

The V call is TRBV27, the J call TRBJ2-5, with 7 bases fitting TRBD1. The CDR3 length is 16 residues. Per the germline V gene, CDR1 is MNHEY and CDR2 is SMNVEV (reference sequence). Losses at the gene ends were 2 bases for V and 4 bases for J; bases not matched to a gene: 10. The CDR3 reads CASSLAQGQRVETQYF. CDR3 DNA sequence: TGTGCCAGCAGTTTAGCTCAGGGACAGCGAGTAGAGACCCAGTACTTC.

This chain links TRBV4-3 with TRBJ1-1; tentatively, D is TRBD1 (5 bases). CDR1 is LGHNA and CDR2 is YSLEER in the germline V gene. CDR3 length equals 17 residues. Trimming removed 0 bases from V and 0 bases from J, with 14 bases in between. CDR3 nucleotide sequence: TGCGCCAGCAGCCAAGATCTCAAACAGGCGGTGAACACTGAAGCTTTCTTT. It encodes CASSQDLKQAVNTEAFF.

V is TRBV7-2 and J is TRBJ2-7; 10 bases agree with TRBD1. Trimming removed 3 bases from V and 1 base from J; junction bases left unmatched: 3. From germline, CDR1 is SGHTA and CDR2 FQGNSA. There are 15 residues in the CDR3. The CDR3 reads CASSFGTGASYEQYF. The DNA for the CDR3 is TGTGCCAGCAGCTTCGGGACAGGGGCGTCCTACGAGCAGTACTTC.